Below are 30 T cell receptor beta chains sequenced from a single sample in a study of T cell responses to AZD1222 COVID-19 vaccine. TCRdb keeps only in-frame clones here, not all; method: immunoSEQ multiplex PCR. The profile shows around 95,000 clones, around nine tenths of them singletons. Here the sequenced sample was peripheral blood, taken on day 0 of AZD1222 vaccination. These receptors came from an adult in good health.

This clone was seen only a few times. This sequence joins TRBV6-2 or TRBV6-3 and TRBJ2-3; D gene ambiguous. V was pared by 2 bases and J by 3 bases, with 6 bases between. Germline-derived CDR1 and CDR2 are MNHEY and SVGEGT. The CDR3 contains 13 residues. CDR3: CASSYRDTDTQYF. The CDR3 region has the DNA TGTGCCAGCAGTTACAGGGATACAGATACGCAGTATTTT.

This clone was seen a single time. The chain has TRBV4-3 and TRBJ1-1; tentatively, D is TRBD1 (6 bases). Germline loops: CDR1 LGHNA, CDR2 YSLEER. The CDR3 covers 15 residues. The germline V and J ends were trimmed by 1 base and 7 bases, with 16 bases remaining between them. The CDR3 protein is CASSQAWGRSGEAFF. The CDR3 DNA reads as TGCGCCAGCAGCCAAGCTTGGGGGCGAAGTGGTGAAGCTTTCTTT.

The genes are TRBV6-1 and TRBJ1-3; D may be TRBD1 (5 bases). This CDR3 comprises 14 residues. Germline CDR1 and CDR2: MNHNS and SASEGT. Trimming stripped 2 bases from V and 0 bases from J, with 5 bases between. The CDR3 region has the DNA TGTGCCAGCAGTGAACAGGGCTCTGGAAACACCATATATTTT. Amino acid sequence: CASSEQGSGNTIYF.

This chain links TRBV2 with TRBJ2-3, with D unresolved. The germline V gene has CDR1 SNHLY and CDR2 FYNNEI. The V gene lost 7 bases and the J gene lost 5 bases, with 10 bases spanning the gap. The CDR3 is 12 residues long. The CDR3 region is CASNFFKDTQYF. The CDR3 DNA sequence: TGTGCCAGCAACTTTTTTAAAGATACGCAGTATTTT.

V and J are TRBV10-3 and TRBJ2-3; 7 bases map to TRBD2. The CDR3 extends over 14 amino acids. Per the germline V gene, CDR1 is ENHRY and CDR2 is SYGVKD. The J segment lost 1 base and the V segment lost 8 bases, leaving 6 bases of the junction unmatched. The CDR3 reads CAIRGGGGTDTQYF. In DNA, the CDR3 is TGTGCCATCCGCGGCGGGGGAGGCACAGATACGCAGTATTTT.

The chain carries TRBV10-2 and TRBJ2-7; the match to TRBD1 covers 8 bases. V lost 8 bases to trimming and J lost 6 bases; unmatched junction nucleotides: 12. The CDR3 is 14 amino acids. CDR1 is WSHSY and CDR2 is SAAADI in the germline V gene. CDR3 amino acids: CASGSQGALGEQYF. DNA of the CDR3: TGCGCCAGCGGGAGTCAGGGGGCTCTCGGCGAGCAGTACTTC.

This rearrangement joins TRBV9 to TRBJ2-5; D call uncertain. This CDR3 has 12 residues. Germline CDR1 and CDR2: SGDLS and YYNGEE. Trimming pared 1 base from V and 2 bases from J, leaving 3 bases between. The chain's CDR3 is CASSVNQETQYF. CDR3 sequence (DNA): TGTGCCAGCAGCGTAAATCAAGAGACCCAGTACTTC.

The rearrangement joins TRBV3-1 (or the pseudogene TRBV3-2) to TRBJ1-2; possible D gene TRBD1, 6 bases. Between the trimmed V and J ends, which lost 0 bases and 8 bases, there was a span of 13 bases. CDR1 and CDR2 from the germline V gene are LGHDT and YNNKEL (reference sequence). The CDR3 has 14 residues. CDR3 region: CASSQDKRGSGYTF. The CDR3 nucleotides read TGTGCCAGCAGCCAAGATAAGAGGGGGAGCGGCTACACCTTC.

V and J are TRBV6-5 and TRBJ2-2; TRBD1 might be the D (5 bases). Germline CDR1 and CDR2: MNHEY and SVGAGI. With 2 bases removed from V and 0 bases from J, the gap between germline ends came to 10 bases. The CDR3 consists of 16 residues. CDR3 in amino acids: CASSYAGATNTGELFF. In DNA form, the CDR3 reads TGTGCCAGCAGTTACGCTGGGGCTACGAACACCGGGGAGCTGTTTTTT.

The V gene is TRBV5-1, the J gene TRBJ1-2; 8 nucleotides agree with TRBD1. The CDR3 extends over 16 amino acids. Trimming took 3 bases from V and 8 from J; bases not matched to a gene: 15. In germline, CDR1 is SGHRS, CDR2 YFSETQ. The CDR3 spells CASSSSGTGPPGGYTF. Here the CDR3 DNA reads TGCGCCAGCAGCTCCTCCGGGACAGGTCCCCCGGGAGGCTACACCTTC.

V gene TRBV3-1 (or the pseudogene TRBV3-2) combines with J gene TRBJ1-5; D possibly corresponds to TRBD1 (6 bases). V was clipped by 6 bases and J by 6 bases, with 15 bases between them. Germline-derived CDR1 and CDR2 are LGHDT and YNNKEL (reference sequence). The CDR3 totals 14 residues. The CDR3 is CASSRGGKGQPQHF. The CDR3 DNA reads as TGTGCCAGCAGTCGAGGGGGTAAGGGTCAGCCCCAGCATTTT.

The chain carries TRBV5-1 and TRBJ2-5; no definite D call. Germline V gene sequence: CDR1 SGHRS, CDR2 YFSETQ. The length of the CDR3 is 15 residues. Trimming removed 6 bases at V and 4 bases at J, with 19 bases between. The CDR3 nucleotides read TGCGCCAGCACCCGCGCTACCGACCACCGAGAGACCCAGTACTTC. It codes for CASTRATDHRETQYF.

In DNA, the CDR3 is TGCAGCGTTGCGCCCAAGCTGGCAGATACGCAGTATTTT. It is translated as CSVAPKLADTQYF. The genes are TRBV29-1 and TRBJ2-3; D is unclear. Deletions cut 4 bases from V and 4 bases from J, with 12 bases between. The CDR3 runs to 13 residues. The germline CDR1 and CDR2 sequences are SQVTM and ANQGSEA.

The rearrangement joins TRBV27 to TRBJ2-1; no reliable D call. CDR1 is MNHEY, CDR2 SMNVEV, per germline (reference sequence). The CDR3 totals 11 residues. The ends were cut back, 8 bases at V and 7 bases at J, with 9 bases in the middle. CDR3 bases: TGTGCCAGCCAGCTCTGGAATGAGCAGTTCTTC. It specifies CASQLWNEQFF.

The chain uses TRBV5-4 and TRBJ1-3, with D tentatively TRBD1 (6 bases). Germline CDR1 is SGHNT and CDR2 is YYREEE (reference sequence). V lost 0 bases, J lost 0 bases, and 7 bases lay in between. The CDR3 contains 15 residues. The CDR3 DNA follows: TGTGCCAGCAGCTTGGGGACAGCCTCTGGAAACACCATATATTTT. The encoded protein is CASSLGTASGNTIYF. The entire variable domain, with the rest obtained from reference TRBV5-4 and TRBJ1-3, is as follows: ETGVTQSPTHLIKTRGQQVTLRCSSQSGHNTVSWYQQALGQGPQFIFQYYREEENGRGNFPPRFSGLQFPNYSSELNVNALELDDSALYLCASSLGTASGNTIYFGEGSWLTVV.

The chain is built from TRBV15 and TRBJ2-7; 7 bases fit TRBD1. The ends lost 5 bases at V and 0 bases at J; junction bases unmatched: 1. Germline assignment: CDR1 LNHNV and CDR2 YYDKDF (reference sequence). The CDR3 sequence is 13 residues long. CDR3 sequence reads: CATSWDSSYEQYF. In nucleotides, the CDR3 is TGTGCCACCAGCTGGGACAGCTCCTACGAGCAGTACTTC.

V gene TRBV5-1 combines with J gene TRBJ1-1; the D is unclear. V lost 5 bases, J lost 4 bases, and 15 bases lay in between. The CDR3 spans 14 residues. Germline assignment: CDR1 SGHRS and CDR2 YFSETQ. The chain's CDR3 is CASRVSGMGTEAFF. CDR3 in DNA: TGCGCCAGCAGGGTGTCGGGGATGGGCACTGAAGCTTTCTTT.

The chain recombines TRBV3-1 (or the pseudogene TRBV3-2) with TRBJ2-5, with TRBD2 identical over 13 bases. Germline V gives CDR1 LGHDT, CDR2 YNNKEL (reference sequence). Trimming cost V 8 bases and J 2 bases; bases outside gene matches: 5. The CDR3 totals 15 residues. The CDR3 region is CASGPGLAGQETQYF. The CDR3 nucleotides are TGTGCCAGCGGGCCGGGACTAGCGGGACAAGAGACCCAGTACTTC.

The gene calls are TRBV7-9 and TRBJ1-1; 8 nucleotides agree with TRBD1. The CDR3 totals 14 residues. Germline V lookup: CDR1 SEHNR, CDR2 FQNEAQ (reference sequence). V was clipped by 5 bases and J by 4 bases; unmatched bases: 6. The CDR3 DNA is TGTGCCAGCAGCATTCGGACAGGGCCCACTGAAGCTTTCTTT. Its protein is CASSIRTGPTEAFF.

The chain carries TRBV4-1 and TRBJ1-2, with TRBD1 matching 7 bases. Trimming at V came to 1 base and at J to 0 bases, leaving 5 bases not matched to a gene. The germline V gene encodes CDR1 MGHRA and CDR2 YSYEKL. The CDR3 contains 16 residues. CDR3 nucleotides: TGCGCCAGCAGCCAAGTTGGGACAGCTGCTAACTATGGCTACACCTTC. The encoded protein is CASSQVGTAANYGYTF.

The chain joins TRBV10-3 to TRBJ2-7; no reliable D call. The V end lost 4 bases, the J end lost 4 bases, and 8 bases lay between the germline ends. The CDR3 totals 12 residues. Per the germline V gene, CDR1 is ENHRY and CDR2 is SYGVKD. The CDR3 spells CAISGSGYEQYF. The CDR3 region has the DNA TGTGCCATCAGTGGTTCAGGATACGAGCAGTACTTC.

The chain uses TRBV6-5 and TRBJ1-3; a possible D gene is TRBD1 (6 bases). This CDR3 comprises 12 residues. CDR1 and CDR2 (germline): MNHEY, SVGAGI. Trimming took 9 bases from V and 6 from J, leaving 12 bases between them. The CDR3 here is CASWTVENTIYF. CDR3 DNA: TGTGCCAGTTGGACAGTCGAAAACACCATATATTTT.

This clone was recorded only once. The chain links TRBV30 to TRBJ1-2; a weak D match, TRBD1 (5 bases). From germline, CDR1 is GTSNPN and CDR2 SVGIG (reference sequence). The length of the CDR3 is 12 residues. The V and J ends lost 8 bases and 8 bases respectively, with 18 bases between them. CDR3 protein: CAGTATSWGYTF. Here the CDR3 DNA reads TGTGCCGGGACGGCTACCTCCTGGGGCTACACCTTC.

This sequence joins TRBV5-1 and TRBJ2-7, with D possibly matching TRBD1 (6 bases). The germline gives CDR1 SGHRS, CDR2 YFSETQ. Trimming left V 4 bases short and J 0 bases short, with 14 bases between. This CDR3 is 15 amino acids long. The DNA for the CDR3 is TGCGCCAGCAGCCGAGCCGGGACACACTCCTACGAGCAGTACTTC. Amino acids: CASSRAGTHSYEQYF.

This clone was counted a few times. V is TRBV6-5 and J is TRBJ1-2; D remains unclear. Germline-derived CDR1 and CDR2 are MNHEY and SVGAGI. V lost 6 bases and J 7 bases, leaving 21 bases between the germline ends. This CDR3 has 15 amino acids. The CDR3 region is CASSHDPSDLRGYTF. CDR3 DNA sequence: TGTGCCAGCAGCCACGACCCCTCGGACCTTCGTGGCTACACCTTC.

This sequence joins TRBV3-1 (or the pseudogene TRBV3-2) and TRBJ1-2; 8 positions agree with TRBD1. The CDR3 totals 14 residues. V lost 2 bases, J lost 6 bases, and 5 bases stayed unmatched. Germline CDR1 reads LGHDT; CDR2 reads YNNKEL (reference sequence). In DNA, the CDR3 is TGTGCCAGCAGCCAAAGGACAGGGTTACATGGCTACACCTTC. Its protein product is CASSQRTGLHGYTF.

This clone was found once. This chain uses TRBV23-1 with TRBJ1-5, with 8 positions matching TRBD1. TRBV23-1 is classed as an ORF, of uncertain function. The CDR3 covers 15 residues. Germline trimming cut 6 bases from V and 5 bases from J; bases unmatched to any gene: 9. Here the CDR3 DNA reads TGCGCCAGCAGCCTACGGACAGGGAGGTATCAGCCCCAGCATTTT. Translation: CASSLRTGRYQPQHF.

The CDR3 loop reads CASRKTGAVWTEAFF. The CDR3 region has the DNA TGCGCCAGCAGGAAAACAGGGGCAGTCTGGACTGAAGCTTTCTTT. The V and J genes are TRBV5-1 and TRBJ1-1, with 7 bases lining up with TRBD1. The V gene end was trimmed by 5 bases and the J gene end by 5 bases; junction bases not matched to a gene: 12. The CDR3 contains 15 residues. CDR1 and CDR2 from the germline V gene are SGHRS and YFSETQ.

The CDR3 sequence is CASSVGTGSETQYF. The CDR3 DNA is TGTGCCAGCAGTGTTGGTACGGGCTCGGAGACCCAGTACTTC. The gene calls are TRBV2 and TRBJ2-5; no reliable D call. V shed 4 bases and J shed 5 bases, with 14 bases lying between them. CDR1 and CDR2 (germline): SNHLY, FYNNEI. The CDR3 is 14 amino acids.

The rearrangement uses TRBV6-4 and TRBJ1-6; 10 positions agree with TRBD1. Germline CDR1 reads MRHNA; CDR2 reads SNTAGT. This CDR3 comprises 15 residues. Trimming took 4 bases from V and 8 from J; bases not matched to a gene: 5. The chain's CDR3 is CASSVSDRGYSPLHF. CDR3 in DNA: TGTGCCAGCAGTGTATCGGACAGGGGGTATTCACCCCTCCACTTT.